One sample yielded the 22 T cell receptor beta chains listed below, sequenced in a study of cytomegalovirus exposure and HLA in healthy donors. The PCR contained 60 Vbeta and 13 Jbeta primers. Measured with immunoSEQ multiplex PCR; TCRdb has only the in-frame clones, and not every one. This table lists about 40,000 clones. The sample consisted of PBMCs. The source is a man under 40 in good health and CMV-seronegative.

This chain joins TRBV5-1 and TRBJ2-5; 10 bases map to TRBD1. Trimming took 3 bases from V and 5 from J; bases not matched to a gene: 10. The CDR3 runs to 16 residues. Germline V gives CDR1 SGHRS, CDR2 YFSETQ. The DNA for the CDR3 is TGCGCCAGCAGCTGGACCGGGACAGGGGTCACGGAGACCCAGTACTTC. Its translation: CASSWTGTGVTETQYF.

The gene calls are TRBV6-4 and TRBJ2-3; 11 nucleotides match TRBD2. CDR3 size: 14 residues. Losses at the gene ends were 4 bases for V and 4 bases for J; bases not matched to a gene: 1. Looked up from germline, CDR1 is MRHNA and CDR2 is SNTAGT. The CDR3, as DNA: TGTGCCAGCAGTGTAGCGGGGGGGCCAGATACGCAGTATTTT. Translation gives CASSVAGGPDTQYF.

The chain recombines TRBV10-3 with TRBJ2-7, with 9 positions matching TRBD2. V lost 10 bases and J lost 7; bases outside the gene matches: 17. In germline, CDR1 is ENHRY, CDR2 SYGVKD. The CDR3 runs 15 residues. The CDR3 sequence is CATYPPGTSRGEQYF. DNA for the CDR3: TGTGCCACGTATCCCCCCGGGACTAGCCGCGGAGAGCAGTACTTC.

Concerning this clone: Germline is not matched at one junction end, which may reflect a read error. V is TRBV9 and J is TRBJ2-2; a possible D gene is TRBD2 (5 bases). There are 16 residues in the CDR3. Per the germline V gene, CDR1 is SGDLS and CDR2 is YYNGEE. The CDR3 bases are TGTGCCAGCAGCGTAGAGGCAGGTCCTAACACCGGGAAGCTGTTTTTT. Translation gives CASSVEAGPNTGKLFF.

The CDR3 nucleotides read TGTGCCAGCAGTCGGACAGGGGACAACACAGATACGCAGTATTTT. Translated: CASSRTGDNTDTQYF. This sequence joins TRBV6-5 and TRBJ2-3, with 9 bases aligning to TRBD1. Germline loops: CDR1 MNHEY, CDR2 SVGAGI. The CDR3 length is 15 residues. V trimming: 5 bases; J trimming: 2 bases; junction bases outside the gene matches: 5.

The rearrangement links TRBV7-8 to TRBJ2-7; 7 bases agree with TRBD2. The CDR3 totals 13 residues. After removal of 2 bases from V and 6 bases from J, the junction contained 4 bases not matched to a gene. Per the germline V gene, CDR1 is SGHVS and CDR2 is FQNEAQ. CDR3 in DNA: TGTGCCAGCAGCTTATTTTCGGGGGGCGAGCAGTACTTC. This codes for CASSLFSGGEQYF.

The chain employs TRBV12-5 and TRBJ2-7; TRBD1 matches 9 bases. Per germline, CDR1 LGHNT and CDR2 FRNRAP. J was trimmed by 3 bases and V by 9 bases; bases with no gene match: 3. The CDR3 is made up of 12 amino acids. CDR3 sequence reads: CASRDRVYEQYF. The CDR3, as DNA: TGTGCTAGCCGGGACAGGGTCTACGAGCAGTACTTC.

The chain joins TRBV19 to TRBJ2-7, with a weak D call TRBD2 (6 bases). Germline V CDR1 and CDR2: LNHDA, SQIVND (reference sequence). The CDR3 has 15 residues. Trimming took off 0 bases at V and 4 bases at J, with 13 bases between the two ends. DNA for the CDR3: TGTGCCAGTAGTATAGATGGGTCCGGGACTTACGAGCAGTACTTC. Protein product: CASSIDGSGTYEQYF.

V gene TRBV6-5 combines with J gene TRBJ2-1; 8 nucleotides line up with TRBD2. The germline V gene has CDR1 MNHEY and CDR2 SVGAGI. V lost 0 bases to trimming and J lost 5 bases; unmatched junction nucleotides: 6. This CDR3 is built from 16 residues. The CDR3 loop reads CASSYSGGRQDNEQFF. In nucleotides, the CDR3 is TGTGCCAGCAGTTACTCGGGCGGGAGGCAGGACAATGAGCAGTTCTTC.

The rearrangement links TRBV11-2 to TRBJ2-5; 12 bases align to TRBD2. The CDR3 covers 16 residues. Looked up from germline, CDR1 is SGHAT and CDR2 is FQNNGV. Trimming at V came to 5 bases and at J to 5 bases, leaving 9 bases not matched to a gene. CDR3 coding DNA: TGTGCCAGCAGCACCCTAGCGGGGGGGATTTACGAGACCCAGTACTTC. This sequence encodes CASSTLAGGIYETQYF.

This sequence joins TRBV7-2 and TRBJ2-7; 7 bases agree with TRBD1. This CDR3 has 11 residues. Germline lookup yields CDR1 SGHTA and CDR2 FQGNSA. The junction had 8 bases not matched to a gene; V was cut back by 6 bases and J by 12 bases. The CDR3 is CASRQGQQRYF. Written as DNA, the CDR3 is TGTGCCAGCAGGCAGGGACAGCAGCGGTACTTC.

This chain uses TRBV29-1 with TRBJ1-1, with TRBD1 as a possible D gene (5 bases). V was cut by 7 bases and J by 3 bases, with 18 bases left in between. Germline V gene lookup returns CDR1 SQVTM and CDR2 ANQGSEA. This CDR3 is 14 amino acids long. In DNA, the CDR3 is TGCAGCGCCACCTGGGGCTTGGTCGACACTGAAGCTTTCTTT. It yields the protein CSATWGLVDTEAFF.

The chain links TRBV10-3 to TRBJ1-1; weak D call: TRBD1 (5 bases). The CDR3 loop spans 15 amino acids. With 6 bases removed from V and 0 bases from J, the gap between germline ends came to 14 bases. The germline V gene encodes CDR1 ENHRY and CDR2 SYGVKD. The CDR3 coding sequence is TGTGCCATCAGATCGACAGCTAAATTGAACACTGAAGCTTTCTTT. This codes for CAIRSTAKLNTEAFF.

The DNA of the CDR3 is TGTGCCAGCAGCTTGGGAGGGGGAATCGATCAGCCCCAGCATTTT. Translated, it gives CASSLGGGIDQPQHF. The rearrangement joins TRBV5-4 to TRBJ1-5; D is possibly TRBD1 (6 bases). The V end lost 0 bases, the J end lost 5 bases, and 12 bases lay between the germline ends. CDR1 is SGHNT and CDR2 is YYREEE in the germline V gene (reference sequence). CDR3 length: 15 amino acids. Together with reference TRBV5-4 and TRBJ1-5, the CDR3 gives the full variable domain: ETGVTQSPTHLIKTRGQQVTLRCSSQSGHNTVSWYQQALGQGPQFIFQYYREEENGRGNFPPRFSGLQFPNYSSELNVNALELDDSALYLCASSLGGGIDQPQHFGDGTRLSIL.

CDR3 loop: CASSYTQGPSGNTIYF. The CDR3 DNA follows: TGTGCCAGCAGTTACACACAGGGACCCTCTGGAAACACCATATATTTT. The genes are TRBV6-5 and TRBJ1-3; a weak D match, TRBD1 (6 bases). Germline assignment: CDR1 MNHEY and CDR2 SVGAGI. The V and J ends lost 2 bases and 0 bases respectively, with 11 bases between them. The CDR3 runs 16 residues.

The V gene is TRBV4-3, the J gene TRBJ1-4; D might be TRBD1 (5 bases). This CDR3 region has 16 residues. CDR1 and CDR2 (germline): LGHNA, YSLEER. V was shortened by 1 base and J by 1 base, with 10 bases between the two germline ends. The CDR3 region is CASSQGAQGTNEKLFF. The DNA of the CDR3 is TGCGCCAGCAGCCAAGGTGCTCAGGGAACTAATGAAAAACTGTTTTTT.

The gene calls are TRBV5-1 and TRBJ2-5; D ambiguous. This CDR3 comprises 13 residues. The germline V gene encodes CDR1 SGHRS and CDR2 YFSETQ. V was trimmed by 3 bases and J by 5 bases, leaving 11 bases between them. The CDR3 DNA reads TGCGCCAGCAGCTCTCAGTCGCAGGAGACCCAGTACTTC. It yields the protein CASSSQSQETQYF. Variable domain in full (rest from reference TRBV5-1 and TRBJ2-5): KAGVTQTPRYLIKTRGQQVTLSCSPISGHRSVSWYQQTPGQGLQFLFEYFSETQRNKGNFPGRFSGRQFSNSRSEMNVSTLELGDSALYLCASSSQSQETQYFGPGTRLLVL.

The CDR3 nucleotides read TGTGCCAGTCGCGACAGGGGGCAGAACACTGAAGCTTTCTTT. Its translation: CASRDRGQNTEAFF. The chain has TRBV19 and TRBJ1-1; 10 bases fit TRBD1. Germline V lookup: CDR1 LNHDA, CDR2 SQIVND (reference sequence). There are 14 residues in the CDR3. V gave up 8 bases and J gave up 1 base; unmatched junction bases: 4.

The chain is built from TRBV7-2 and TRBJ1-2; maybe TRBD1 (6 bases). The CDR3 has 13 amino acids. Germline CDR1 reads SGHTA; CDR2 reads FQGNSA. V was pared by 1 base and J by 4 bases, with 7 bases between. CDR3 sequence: CASSLGGPYGYTF. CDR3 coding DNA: TGTGCCAGCAGCTTAGGGGGGCCCTATGGCTACACCTTC.

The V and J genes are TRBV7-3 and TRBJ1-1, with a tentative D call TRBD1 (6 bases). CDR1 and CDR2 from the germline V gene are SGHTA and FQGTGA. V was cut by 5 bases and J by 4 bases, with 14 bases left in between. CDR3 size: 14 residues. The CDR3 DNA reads TGTGCCAGCAGCCTCAGGGGTTTTGCCACTGAAGCTTTCTTT. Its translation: CASSLRGFATEAFF.

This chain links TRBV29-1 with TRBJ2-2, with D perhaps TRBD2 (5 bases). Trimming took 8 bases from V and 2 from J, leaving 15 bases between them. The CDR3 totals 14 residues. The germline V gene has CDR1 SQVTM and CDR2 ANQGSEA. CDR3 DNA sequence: TGCAGCATCTCGGAAGGGAGCAACACCGGGGAGCTGTTTTTT. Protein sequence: CSISEGSNTGELFF.

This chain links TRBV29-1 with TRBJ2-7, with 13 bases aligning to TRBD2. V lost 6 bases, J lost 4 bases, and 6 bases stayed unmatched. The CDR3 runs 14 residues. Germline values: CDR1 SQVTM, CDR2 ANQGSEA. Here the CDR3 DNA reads TGCAGCGTAACGGGACTAGCGGGGAAGTACGAGCAGTACTTC. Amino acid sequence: CSVTGLAGKYEQYF.